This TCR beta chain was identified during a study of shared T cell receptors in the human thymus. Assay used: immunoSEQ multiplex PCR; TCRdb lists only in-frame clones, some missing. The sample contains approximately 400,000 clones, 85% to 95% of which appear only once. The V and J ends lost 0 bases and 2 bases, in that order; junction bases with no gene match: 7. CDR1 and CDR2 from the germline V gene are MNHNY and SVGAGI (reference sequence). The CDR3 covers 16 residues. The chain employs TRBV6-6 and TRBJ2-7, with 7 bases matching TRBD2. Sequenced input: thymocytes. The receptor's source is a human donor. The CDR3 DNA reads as TGTGCCAGCAGTTACTCAGGGCGGGAGTCCCCCTACGAGCAGTACTTC. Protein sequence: CASSYSGRESPYEQYF.